This TCR beta chain was recovered during a study of T-cell memory formation after mild COVID-19. The wider study: Clusters of TCRs were largely donor specific. Findings and caveats of the study: Some clones that responded were present in memory (sampled pre-infection), which suggests cross-reactive memory joined. The main location of contracting CD4+ clones was CM and EM, and that of contracting CD8+ clones was EMRA.

TCRdb re-analysed the 5' RACE reads in MiXCR, keeping a single row per CDR3 protein. The repertoire holds around 250,000 distinct CDR3 sequences, with 9.4% as singletons. About this clonotype itself: Its antigen is unknown.

There are 16 residues in the CDR3. Germline V gives CDR1 LGHDT, CDR2 YNNKEL (reference sequence). V lost 4 bases to trimming and J lost 2 bases, with 18 bases between them. The sequence derives from a man in his late teens or twenties who had mild COVID-19 (a few samples of this study predate the infection). Cell type and time point are not known. Sequencing input: PBMCs or a T cell subset sorted from them (not recorded which). The rearrangement links TRBV3-1 to TRBJ2-7, with D maybe TRBD2 (6 bases). The CDR3 DNA follows: TGTGCCAGCAGCCTCCACGCCGGGACTCGAGCCTACGAGCAGTACTTC. The encoded protein is CASSLHAGTRAYEQYF.